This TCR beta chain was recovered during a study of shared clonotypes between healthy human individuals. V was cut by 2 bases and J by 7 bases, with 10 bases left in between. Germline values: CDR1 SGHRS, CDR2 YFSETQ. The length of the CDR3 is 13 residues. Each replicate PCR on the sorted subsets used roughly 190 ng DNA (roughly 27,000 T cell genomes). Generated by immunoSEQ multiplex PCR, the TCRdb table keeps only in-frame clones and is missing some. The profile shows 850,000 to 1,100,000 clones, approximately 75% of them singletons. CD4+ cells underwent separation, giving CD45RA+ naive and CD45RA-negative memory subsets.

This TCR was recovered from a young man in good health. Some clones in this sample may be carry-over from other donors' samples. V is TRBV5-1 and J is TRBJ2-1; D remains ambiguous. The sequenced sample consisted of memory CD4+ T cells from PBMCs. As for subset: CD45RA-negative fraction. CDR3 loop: CASSFLLGNEQFF. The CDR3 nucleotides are TGCGCCAGCAGCTTTTTATTGGGGAATGAGCAGTTCTTC.